Described below is a single T cell receptor beta chain sequence and its context. The data belong to a study of blood T cell repertoires in COVID-19. Overall study context: Some COVID-19 samples were acute and others convalescent; all came from the United States, Italy and Spain. In each case, the material was cDNA or gDNA derived from T cells, B-cell-depleted T cells, or PBMCs.

Trimming stripped 3 bases from V and 1 base from J, with 10 bases between. The CDR3 runs to 14 residues. Germline assignment: CDR1 WNHNN and CDR2 SYGVQD (reference sequence). Original handling: Estimation of nucleated cell counts was performed using reference gene primer amplification. This table comes from immunoSEQ multiplex PCR, and its TCRdb copy is limited to in-frame clones, with some not included. V and J calls and clone size are those listed in that table; D and trimming were worked out from the DNA. The sample shows about 58,000 clones, 75% to 90% of them seen only once. This receptor was obtained from a woman in her seventies with active COVID-19. The sample consisted of peripheral blood. This chain uses TRBV10-1 with TRBJ2-7; D is perhaps TRBD1 (6 bases). CDR3 DNA sequence: TGCGCCAGCAGTGAATTACAGGGATCCTACGAGCAGTACTTC. Translation gives CASSELQGSYEQYF.